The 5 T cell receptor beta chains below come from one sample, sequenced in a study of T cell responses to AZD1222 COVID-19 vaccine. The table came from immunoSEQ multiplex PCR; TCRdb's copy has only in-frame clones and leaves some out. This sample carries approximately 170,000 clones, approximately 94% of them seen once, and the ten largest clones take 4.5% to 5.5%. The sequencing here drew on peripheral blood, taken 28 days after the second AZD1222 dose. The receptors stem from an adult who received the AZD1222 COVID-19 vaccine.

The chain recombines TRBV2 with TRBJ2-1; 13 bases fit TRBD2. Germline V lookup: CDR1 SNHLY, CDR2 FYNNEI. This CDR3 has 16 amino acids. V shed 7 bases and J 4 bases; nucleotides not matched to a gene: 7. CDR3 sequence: CASISGTSGIYNEQFF. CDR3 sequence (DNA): TGTGCCAGCATATCCGGGACTAGCGGGATATACAATGAGCAGTTCTTC.

This chain's CDR3 is CASRNRDYNQPQHF. Here the CDR3 DNA reads TGTGCCAGTAGAAACAGGGATTACAATCAGCCCCAGCATTTT. J is TRBJ1-5 and V is TRBV19; possibly TRBD1 for D (6 bases). The CDR3 contains 14 residues. Germline V gives CDR1 LNHDA, CDR2 SQIVND (reference sequence). Trimming cost V 6 bases and J 3 bases, with 12 bases left between them.

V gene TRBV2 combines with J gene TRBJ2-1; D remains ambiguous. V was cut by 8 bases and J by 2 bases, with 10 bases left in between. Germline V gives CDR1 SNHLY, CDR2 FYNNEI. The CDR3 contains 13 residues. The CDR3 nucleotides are TGTGCCAGCTACATTAGGGCCTACAATGAGCAGTTCTTC. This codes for CASYIRAYNEQFF.

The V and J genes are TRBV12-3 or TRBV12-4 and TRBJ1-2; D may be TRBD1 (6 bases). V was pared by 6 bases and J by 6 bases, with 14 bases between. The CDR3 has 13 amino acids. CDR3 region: CASRPTGSNGYTF. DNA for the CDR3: TGTGCCAGCAGGCCCACAGGGTCCAATGGCTACACCTTC.

The CDR3 DNA follows: TGTGCCAGTACCAAGGACAGGGCAAGCTATGGCTACACCTTC. This codes for CASTKDRASYGYTF. The chain has TRBV19 and TRBJ1-2; 8 bases align to TRBD1. This CDR3 has 14 residues. Germline values: CDR1 LNHDA, CDR2 SQIVND (reference sequence). Trimming at V came to 7 bases and at J to 4 bases, leaving 8 bases not matched to a gene.